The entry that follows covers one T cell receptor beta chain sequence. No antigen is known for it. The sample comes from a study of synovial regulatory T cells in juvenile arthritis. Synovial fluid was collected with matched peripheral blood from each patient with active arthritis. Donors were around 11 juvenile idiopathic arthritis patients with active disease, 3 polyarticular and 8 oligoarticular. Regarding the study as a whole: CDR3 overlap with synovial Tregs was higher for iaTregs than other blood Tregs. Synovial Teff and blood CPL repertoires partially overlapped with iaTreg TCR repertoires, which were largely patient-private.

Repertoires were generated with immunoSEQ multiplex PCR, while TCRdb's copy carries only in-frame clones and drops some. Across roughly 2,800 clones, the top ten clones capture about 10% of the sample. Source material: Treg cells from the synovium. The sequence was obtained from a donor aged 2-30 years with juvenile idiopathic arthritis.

The CDR3: CASSAPSGRPYEQYF. This chain uses TRBV28 with TRBJ2-7; lacking DNA, the TRBD2 call made by TCRdb goes unchecked. The CDR3 extends over 15 amino acids. No nucleotide data were recorded. Germline assignment: CDR1 MDHEN and CDR2 SYDVKM. The complete variable domain, with remaining parts taken from reference TRBV28 and TRBJ2-7, reads DVKVTQSSRYLVKRTGEKVFLECVQDMDHENMFWYRQDPGLGLRLIYFSYDVKMKEKGDIPEGYSVSREKKERFSLILESASTNQTSMYLCASSAPSGRPYEQYFGPGTRLTVT.